The 8 T cell receptor beta chains given below trace back to one sample, sequenced in a study of blood T cell repertoires in COVID-19. Assay: immunoSEQ multiplex PCR; the TCRdb copy retains only in-frame clones and omits some. In the table there are fewer than 350,000 clones, approximately 91% of which are singletons. The sequenced sample was PBMCs or T cells enriched from blood (not recorded which). The receptors shown here come from a woman aged 40 to 49 who had recovered from COVID-19.

The chain recombines TRBV4-1 with TRBJ2-7; D is possibly TRBD2 (6 bases). There are 14 residues in the CDR3. The germline V and J ends were trimmed by 4 bases and 6 bases, with 16 bases remaining between them. Germline assignment: CDR1 MGHRA and CDR2 YSYEKL. The CDR3 nucleotides are TGCGCCAGCAGCCCTAGGGACTTAGGTAGCGAGCAGTACTTC. This sequence encodes CASSPRDLGSEQYF.

V usage is TRBV7-3 and J usage is TRBJ2-2, with D unclear. This CDR3 is built from 13 residues. CDR1 and CDR2 from the germline V gene are SGHTA and FQGTGA. Trimming left V 5 bases short and J 4 bases short, with 8 bases between. The CDR3 coding sequence is TGTGCCAGCAGCGCCGGTTCCACCGGGGAGCTGTTTTTT. Translated, it gives CASSAGSTGELFF.

CDR3 DNA: TGTGCCAGCAGTTACGGGGACAAAACCTACGAGCAGTACTTC. It codes for CASSYGDKTYEQYF. The chain joins TRBV6-5 to TRBJ2-7; D may be TRBD1 (6 bases). The CDR3 has 14 amino acids. Germline V gene sequence: CDR1 MNHEY, CDR2 SVGAGI. Trimming cost V 2 bases and J 2 bases, with 10 bases left between them.

The rearrangement links TRBV11-3 to TRBJ2-7, with TRBD2 matching 8 bases. The CDR3 runs 15 residues. V trimming: 5 bases; J trimming: 3 bases; junction bases outside the gene matches: 9. Germline CDR1 and CDR2: SGHNT and YENEEA. The CDR3 DNA sequence: TGTGCCAGCAGCCGGGTCGGGAGGGACCACTACGAGCAGTACTTC. It codes for CASSRVGRDHYEQYF.

The chain recombines TRBV19 with TRBJ1-2, with D unclear. The V end lost 5 bases, the J end lost 9 bases, and 22 bases lay between the germline ends. The CDR3 runs 15 residues. Germline V gene data show CDR1 as LNHDA and CDR2 as SQIVND (reference sequence). The CDR3 bases are TGTGCCAGTAGTCTACGGACGGCACTAGCCCTGAGCTACACCTTC. This sequence encodes CASSLRTALALSYTF. The full variable domain, rest sourced from reference TRBV19 and TRBJ1-2, is DGGITQSPKYLFRKEGQNVTLSCEQNLNHDAMYWYRQDPGQGLRLIYYSQIVNDFQKGDIAEGYSVSREKKESFPLTVTSAQKNPTAFYLCASSLRTALALSYTFGSGTRLTVV.

This rearrangement joins TRBV4-1 to TRBJ1-2; 9 bases align to TRBD1. V dropped 2 bases and J dropped 3; count of bases not matched to a gene: 4. Germline CDR1 MGHRA, CDR2 YSYEKL. The CDR3 spans 15 residues. The CDR3, as DNA: TGCGCCAGCAGCCAAAGGACAGGGGCTGACTATGGCTACACCTTC. Translation: CASSQRTGADYGYTF.

This chain uses TRBV11-2 with TRBJ2-7; 8 bases match TRBD1. The CDR3 has 14 residues. After removal of 3 bases from V and 7 bases from J, the junction contained 8 bases not matched to a gene. Germline loops: CDR1 SGHAT, CDR2 FQNNGV. CDR3 DNA sequence: TGTGCCAGCAGCTTCGACCCGGGACAGGCGGAGCAGTACTTC. This encodes CASSFDPGQAEQYF.

The V gene is TRBV28, the J gene TRBJ1-4, with D unresolved. V was cut by 5 bases and J by 4 bases, with 17 bases left in between. The V gene's germline CDR1 is MDHEN and CDR2 SYDVKM. This CDR3 region has 16 residues. CDR3 DNA: TGTGCCAGCAGTGGCGCGGGCCCCGGATTTAATGAAAAACTGTTTTTT. Protein product: CASSGAGPGFNEKLFF.